These T cell receptor beta chains were read from a single sample in a study of blood T cells in healthy people across ages. TCRdb reprocessed the 5' RACE reads with MiXCR, giving one entry per CDR3 protein. The top ten clones hold around 4% of a sample with about 1.5 million distinct CDR3 sequences, about 42% of them seen once. Source material: blood. These receptors were collected from a woman aged 18-35 years in good health. Both conserved end residues are part of each CDR3. A D gene is named only where the DNA matches it firmly. Part of the rows lack a size; the others show once, few, many or a class for expanded clones.

v_call	d_call	clone_size	j_call	cdr3_nt	cdr3_aa
TRBV6-1	.	.	TRBJ2-7	TGTGCCAGCAGTAAATTGGGCAACTACGAGCAGTACTTC	CASSKLGNYEQYF
TRBV20-1	TRBD2	few	TRBJ2-1	TGCAGTGCTCAAGCGGGAGGTCGGTTCTTC	CSAQAGGRFF
TRBV20-1	.	.	TRBJ2-3	TGCAGTGCTAGTTGGGGGGGGGCCTCAGATACGCAGTATTTT	CSASWGGASDTQYF
TRBV28	TRBD1	.	TRBJ2-2	TGTGCCAGCAGGGGACAGGGGGCGACCACCGGGGAGCTGTTTTTT	CASRGQGATTGELFF
TRBV7-2	.	.	TRBJ2-5	TGTGCCAGCAGACCAACCTACCTGAATGAGCAGTACTTC	CASRPTYLNEQYF
TRBV20-1	TRBD2	.	TRBJ2-1	TGCAGTGCTAGCAAAACTAGCGGGGGCCCTATGATCTATGAGCAGTTCTTC	CSASKTSGGPMIYEQFF
TRBV20-1	.	.	TRBJ1-1	TGCAGTGCTAGACCCGTTAGGGCAGGGACTGAAGCTTTCTTT	CSARPVRAGTEAFF
TRBV7-9	TRBD2	few	TRBJ2-1	TGTGCCAGCAGCTACTACGCGCATAGCGGGGGTTCCTACAATGAGCAGTTCTTC	CASSYYAHSGGSYNEQFF
TRBV25-1	.	.	TRBJ2-5	TGTGCCAGCAGTGACCTCTCTCATTTACCGCAAGAGACCCAGTACTTC	CASSDLSHLPQETQYF
TRBV12-3/TRBV12-4	TRBD2	few	TRBJ2-1	TGTGCCAGCAGTGCCGCTAGCGGGGGGGCTTTCAGTGAGCAGTTCTTC	CASSAASGGAFSEQFF
TRBV7-2	.	.	TRBJ2-1	TGTGCCAGCAGCTACGGGACACCCTACAATGAGCAGTTCTTC	CASSYGTPYNEQFF
TRBV7-9	.	few	TRBJ1-5	TGTGCCAGCAGCTTAAACAGGGATAGCAATCAGCCCCAGCATTTT	CASSLNRDSNQPQHF
TRBV28	.	.	TRBJ2-7	TGTGCCAGCAGTTTAGTCTCGACGGCAGACGAGCAGTACTTC	CASSLVSTADEQYF
TRBV6-1	.	.	TRBJ2-7	TGTGCCACCAGGGACGGGAACACCTACGAGCAGTACTTC	CATRDGNTYEQYF
TRBV6-5	.	.	TRBJ2-5	TGTGCCAGCAGTTGGGGTGCCCCCGAAGAGACCCAGTACTTC	CASSWGAPEETQYF
TRBV2	TRBD2	once	TRBJ2-7	TGTGCCAGCAGTGAATGGTTAGCGGGAGTGCTCTACGAGCAGTACTTC	CASSEWLAGVLYEQYF
TRBV18	.	.	TRBJ1-5	TGTGCCAGCTCACCGGGGGCCGGCTATAGCAATCAGCCCCAGCATTTT	CASSPGAGYSNQPQHF
TRBV12-3/TRBV12-4	.	.	TRBJ1-3	TGTGCCATCGCGCGATCTGGAAACACCATATATTTT	CAIARSGNTIYF
TRBV7-9	.	few	TRBJ2-1	TGTGCCAGCAGCTTAGGGGTCAAGGGGGCCTACAATGAGCAGTTCTTC	CASSLGVKGAYNEQFF
TRBV6-2/TRBV6-3	.	.	TRBJ2-4	TGTGCCAGCAGTTACTCCGATGTAGCCAAAAACATTCAGTACTTC	CASSYSDVAKNIQYF